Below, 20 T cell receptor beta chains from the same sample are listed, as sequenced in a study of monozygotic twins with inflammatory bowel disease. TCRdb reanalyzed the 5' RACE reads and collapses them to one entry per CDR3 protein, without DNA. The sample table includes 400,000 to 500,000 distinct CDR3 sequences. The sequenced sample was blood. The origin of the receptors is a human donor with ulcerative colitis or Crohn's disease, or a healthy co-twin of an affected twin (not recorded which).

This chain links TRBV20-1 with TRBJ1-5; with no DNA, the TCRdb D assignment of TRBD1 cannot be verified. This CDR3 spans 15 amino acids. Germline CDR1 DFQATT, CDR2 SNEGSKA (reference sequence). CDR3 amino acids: CSARGVTGGFQPQHF.

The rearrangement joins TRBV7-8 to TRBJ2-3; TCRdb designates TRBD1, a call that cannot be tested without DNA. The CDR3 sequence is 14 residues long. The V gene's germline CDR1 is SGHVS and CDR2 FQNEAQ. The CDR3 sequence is CASSPWTDGDTQYF.

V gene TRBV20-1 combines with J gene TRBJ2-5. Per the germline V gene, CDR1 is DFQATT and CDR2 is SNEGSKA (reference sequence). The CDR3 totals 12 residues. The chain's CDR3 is CSARDLEKTQYF.

This CDR3 is CASSPQGMRNTGELFF. This chain joins TRBV5-5 and TRBJ2-2; TCRdb lists TRBD1, though no DNA is available to test this call. The length of the CDR3 is 16 residues. Germline-derived CDR1 and CDR2 are SGHKS and YYEKEE (reference sequence). Variable domain in full (rest from reference TRBV5-5 and TRBJ2-2): DAGVTQSPTHLIKTRGQQVTLRCSPISGHKSVSWYQQVLGQGPQFIFQYYEKEERGRGNFPDRFSARQFPNYSSELNVNALLLGDSALYLCASSPQGMRNTGELFFGEGSRLTVL.

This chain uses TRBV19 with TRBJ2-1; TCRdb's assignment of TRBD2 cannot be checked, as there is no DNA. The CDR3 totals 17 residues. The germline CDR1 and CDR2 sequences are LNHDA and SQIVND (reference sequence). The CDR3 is CASSIVPLAVLYNEQFF.

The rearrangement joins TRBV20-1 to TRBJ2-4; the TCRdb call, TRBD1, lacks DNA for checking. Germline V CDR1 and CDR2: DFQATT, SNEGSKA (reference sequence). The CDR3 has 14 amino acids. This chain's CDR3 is CSARDSGQGIVQYF.

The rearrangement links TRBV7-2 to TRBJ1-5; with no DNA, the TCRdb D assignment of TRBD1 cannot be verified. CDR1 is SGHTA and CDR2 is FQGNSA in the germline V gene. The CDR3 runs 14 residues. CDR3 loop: CASSFPGQLQPQHF. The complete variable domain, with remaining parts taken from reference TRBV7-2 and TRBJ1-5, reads GAGVSQSPSNKVTEKGKDVELRCDPISGHTALYWYRQSLGQGLEFLIYFQGNSAPDKSGLPSDRFSAERTGGSVSTLTIQRTQQEDSAVYLCASSFPGQLQPQHFGDGTRLSIL.

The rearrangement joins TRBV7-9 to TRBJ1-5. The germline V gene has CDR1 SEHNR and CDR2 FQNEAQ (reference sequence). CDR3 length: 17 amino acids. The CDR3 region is CASSLVVDGGGHQPQHF.

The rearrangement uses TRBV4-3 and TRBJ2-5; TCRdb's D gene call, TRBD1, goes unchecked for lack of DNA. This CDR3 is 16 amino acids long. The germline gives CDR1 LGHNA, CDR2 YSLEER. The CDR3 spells CASSQRGGGTPGTQYF.

This CDR3 reads CSARDPWAGNTIYF. This chain connects TRBV20-1 to TRBJ1-3. CDR3 length equals 14 residues. CDR1 and CDR2 (germline): DFQATT, SNEGSKA (reference sequence).

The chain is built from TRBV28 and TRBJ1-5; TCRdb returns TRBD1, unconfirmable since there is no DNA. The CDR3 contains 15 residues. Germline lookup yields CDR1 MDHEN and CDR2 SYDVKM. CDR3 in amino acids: CATYPPGQGNQPQHF.

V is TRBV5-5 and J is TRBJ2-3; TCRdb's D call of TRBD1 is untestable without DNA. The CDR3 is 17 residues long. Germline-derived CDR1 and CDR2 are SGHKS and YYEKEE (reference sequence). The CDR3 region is CASSLDSGGITADTQYF.

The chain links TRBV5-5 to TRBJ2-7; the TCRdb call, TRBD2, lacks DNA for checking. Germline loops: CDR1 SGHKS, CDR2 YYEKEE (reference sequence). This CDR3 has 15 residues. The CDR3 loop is CASSLPRGLAGEQYF.

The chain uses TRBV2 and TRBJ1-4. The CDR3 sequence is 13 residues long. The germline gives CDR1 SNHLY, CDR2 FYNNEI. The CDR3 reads CASKVSGDEKLFF.

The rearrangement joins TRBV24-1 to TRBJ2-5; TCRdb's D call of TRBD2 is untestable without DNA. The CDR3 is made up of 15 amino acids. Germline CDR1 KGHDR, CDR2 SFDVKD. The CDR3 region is CATSEAGGPHETQYF.

This chain's CDR3 is CSAKTGTGVTQQYF. The chain is built from TRBV20-1 and TRBJ2-7; TCRdb's D call, TRBD1, is unchecked because there is no DNA. The CDR3 consists of 14 residues. Germline V CDR1 and CDR2: DFQATT, SNEGSKA (reference sequence).

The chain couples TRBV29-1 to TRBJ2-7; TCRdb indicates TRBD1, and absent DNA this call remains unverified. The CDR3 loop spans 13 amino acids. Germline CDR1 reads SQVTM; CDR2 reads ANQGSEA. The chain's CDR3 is CSVAPQDSYEQYF.

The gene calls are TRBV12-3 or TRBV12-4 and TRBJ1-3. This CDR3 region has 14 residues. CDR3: CASSSGRTGNTIYF.

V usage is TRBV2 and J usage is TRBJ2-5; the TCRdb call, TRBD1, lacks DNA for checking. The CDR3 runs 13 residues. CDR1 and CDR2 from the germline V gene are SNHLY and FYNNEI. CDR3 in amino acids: CASKGGADETQYF.

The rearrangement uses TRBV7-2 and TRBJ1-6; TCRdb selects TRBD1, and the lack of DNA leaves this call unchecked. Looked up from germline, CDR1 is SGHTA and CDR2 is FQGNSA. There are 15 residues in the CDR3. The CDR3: CASSPRAGLNSPLHF. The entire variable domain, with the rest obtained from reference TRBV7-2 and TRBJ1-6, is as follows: GAGVSQSPSNKVTEKGKDVELRCDPISGHTALYWYRQSLGQGLEFLIYFQGNSAPDKSGLPSDRFSAERTGGSVSTLTIQRTQQEDSAVYLCASSPRAGLNSPLHFGNGTRLTVT.